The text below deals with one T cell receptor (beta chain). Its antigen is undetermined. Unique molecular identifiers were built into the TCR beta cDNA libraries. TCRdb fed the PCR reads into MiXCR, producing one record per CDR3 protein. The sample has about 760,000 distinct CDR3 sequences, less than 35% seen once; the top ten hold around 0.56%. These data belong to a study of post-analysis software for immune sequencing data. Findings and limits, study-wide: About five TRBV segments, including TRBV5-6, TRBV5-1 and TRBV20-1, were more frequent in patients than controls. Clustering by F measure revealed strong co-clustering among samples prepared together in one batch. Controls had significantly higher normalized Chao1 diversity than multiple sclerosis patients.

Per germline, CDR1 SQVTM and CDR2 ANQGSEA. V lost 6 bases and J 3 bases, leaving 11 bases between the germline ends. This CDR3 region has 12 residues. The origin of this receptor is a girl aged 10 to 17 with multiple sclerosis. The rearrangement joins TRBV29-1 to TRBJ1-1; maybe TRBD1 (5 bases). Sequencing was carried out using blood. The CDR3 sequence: CSVGERDTEAFF. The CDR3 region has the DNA TGCAGCGTGGGGGAAAGGGACACTGAAGCTTTCTTT.